This passage covers 3 T cell receptor beta chains from one sample sequenced in a study of early T cells in non-severe SARS-CoV-2 infection. TCRdb used MiXCR to reprocess the 5' RACE reads, holding one entry per CDR3 protein. In the table there are around 50,000 distinct CDR3 sequences, 9.5% to 13% of which are singletons. The sequencing input was whole blood. These receptors came from an adult who was a healthcare worker with PCR-confirmed SARS-CoV-2 infection or an uninfected control (not recorded which).

This clonotype was seen ten or more times. This rearrangement joins TRBV9 to TRBJ2-4; 14 bases map to TRBD2. The ends lost 3 bases at V and 8 bases at J; junction bases unmatched: 4. There are 15 residues in the CDR3. The germline CDR1 and CDR2 sequences are SGDLS and YYNGEE. The CDR3 protein is CASSAPGLAGDIQYF. CDR3 bases: TGTGCCAGCAGCGCGCCGGGACTAGCGGGGGACATTCAGTACTTC.

This clonotype was seen repeatedly, ten times or more. The rearrangement joins TRBV5-1 to TRBJ2-3; 8 bases map to TRBD2. Germline trimming cut 2 bases from V and 4 bases from J; bases unmatched to any gene: 12. Germline-derived CDR1 and CDR2 are SGHRS and YFSETQ. The CDR3 extends over 17 amino acids. CDR3 sequence reads: CASSFPIAAGAPDTQYF. For the CDR3, the DNA is TGCGCCAGCAGCTTCCCGATCGCAGCGGGAGCCCCAGATACGCAGTATTTT.

In its sample, this clonotype was seen once. The gene calls are TRBV7-9 and TRBJ2-7; the D is unclear. CDR1 is SEHNR, CDR2 FQNEAQ, per germline (reference sequence). Trimming left V 3 bases short and J 2 bases short, with 8 bases between. The CDR3 runs 13 residues. The CDR3 DNA follows: TGTGCCAGCAGCTTCCCCACCACCTACGAGCAGTACTTC. Translation: CASSFPTTYEQYF.